This T cell receptor beta chain was sequenced during a study of shared clonotypes between healthy human individuals. Sequencing was performed with immunoSEQ multiplex PCR; in TCRdb, only in-frame clones are kept and a portion is missing. The sample holds roughly 530,000 clones, less than 96% seen once. Trimming took 3 bases from V and 3 from J, leaving 12 bases between them. Germline V lookup: CDR1 WSHSY, CDR2 SAAADI. CDR3 length equals 15 residues. Sequenced: naive CD4+ T cells sorted from blood. The subset: CD45RA+ positively selected. V and J are TRBV10-2 and TRBJ1-5, with a weak D call TRBD1 (6 bases). This clonotype originated in a woman in her 30s in good health. The CDR3 here is CASSEGQGHNQPQHF. In nucleotides, the CDR3 is TGCGCCAGCAGTGAAGGGCAGGGGCACAATCAGCCCCAGCATTTT.